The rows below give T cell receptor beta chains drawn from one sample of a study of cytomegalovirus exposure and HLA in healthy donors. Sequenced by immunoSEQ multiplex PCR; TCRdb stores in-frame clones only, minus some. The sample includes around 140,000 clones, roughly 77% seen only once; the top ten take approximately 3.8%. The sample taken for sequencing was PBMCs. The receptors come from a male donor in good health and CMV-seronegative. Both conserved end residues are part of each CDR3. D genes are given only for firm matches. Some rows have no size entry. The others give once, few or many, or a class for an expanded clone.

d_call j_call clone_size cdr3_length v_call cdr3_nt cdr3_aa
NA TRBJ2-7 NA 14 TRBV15 TGTGCCACCAGCAGAGGCGACTCTACCTACGAGCAGTACTTC CATSRGDSTYEQYF
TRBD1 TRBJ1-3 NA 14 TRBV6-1 TGTGCCACCGGGACAGGGTTCTCTGGAAACACCATATATTTT CATGTGFSGNTIYF
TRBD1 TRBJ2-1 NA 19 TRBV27 TGTGCCAGCAGTTTATCGCCCCCCCATAGGGACAGCTCCTACAATGAGCAGTTCTTC CASSLSPPHRDSSYNEQFF
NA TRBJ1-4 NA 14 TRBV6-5 TGTGCCAGCAGTTACGGAGGGAGGAGTGAAAAACTGTTTTTT CASSYGGRSEKLFF
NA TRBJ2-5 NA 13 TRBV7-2 TGTGCCAGCAGCTTGGTACAGCAAGAGACCCAGTACTTC CASSLVQQETQYF
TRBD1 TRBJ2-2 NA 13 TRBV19 TGTGCCAGTAGTACCCGGGACAGGGGAAAGCTGTTTTTT CASSTRDRGKLFF
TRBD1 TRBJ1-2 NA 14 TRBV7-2 TGTGCCAGCAGCCCGGACAGGGGAGCCTATGGCTACACCTTC CASSPDRGAYGYTF
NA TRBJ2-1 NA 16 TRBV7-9 TGTGCCAGCAGCTTAGGGGGGCAGGGGTTATTGAATGAGCAGTTCTTC CASSLGGQGLLNEQFF
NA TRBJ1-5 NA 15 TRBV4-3 TGCGCCAGCAGCCAAGATATCAGCGAGAGAGAGCCCCAGCATTTT CASSQDISEREPQHF
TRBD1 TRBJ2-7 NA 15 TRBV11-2 TGTGCCAGCAGCTTAGGACAGGGGGACCTGGACGAGCAGTACTTC CASSLGQGDLDEQYF
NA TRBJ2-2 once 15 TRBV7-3 TGTGCCAGCAGCCTGGGGGGGCCGAGAACCGGGGAGCTGTTTTTT CASSLGGPRTGELFF
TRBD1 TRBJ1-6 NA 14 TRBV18 TGTGCCAGCTCACTAGACAGGGACGCTTCACCCCTCCACTTT CASSLDRDASPLHF
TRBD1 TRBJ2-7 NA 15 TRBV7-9 TGTGCCAGCAGCGGCGACAGGGGGCACTTCTACGAGCAGTACTTC CASSGDRGHFYEQYF
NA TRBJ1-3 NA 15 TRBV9 TGTGCCAGCAGCCTTAACGGGGGCTCTGGAAACACCATATATTTT CASSLNGGSGNTIYF
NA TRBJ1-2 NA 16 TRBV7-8 TGTGCCAGCAGCCCTTTCCGGGATCCCGTCCGGTATGGCTACACCTTC CASSPFRDPVRYGYTF
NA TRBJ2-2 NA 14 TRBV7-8 TGTGCCAGCAGCTTAGACAGGGTGGCCGGGGAGCTGTTTTTT CASSLDRVAGELFF
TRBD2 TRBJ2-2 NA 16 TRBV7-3 TGTGCCAGCAGCTTAAGTTCCCAGGGAGGGACCGGGGAGCTGTTTTTT CASSLSSQGGTGELFF
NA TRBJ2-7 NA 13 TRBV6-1 TGTGCCAGCAGAGCAGGGAGGCCCTACGAGCAGTACTTC CASRAGRPYEQYF
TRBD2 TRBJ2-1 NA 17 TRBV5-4 TGTGCCAGCACCCGATTGGCGGGAGGCATCTCCTACAATGAGCAGTTCTTC CASTRLAGGISYNEQFF
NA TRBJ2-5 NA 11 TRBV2 TGTGCCAGCAGTGAAGGGCAGACCCAGTACTTC CASSEGQTQYF
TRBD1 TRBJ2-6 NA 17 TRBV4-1 TGCGCCAGTCTCCGGGACAGGGGGCGCCCTGGGGCCAACGTCCTGACTTTC CASLRDRGRPGANVLTF
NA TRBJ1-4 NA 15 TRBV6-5 TGTGCCAGCAGTTACCTACAGGGAACTAATGAAAAACTGTTTTTT CASSYLQGTNEKLFF
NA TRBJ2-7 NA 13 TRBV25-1 TGTGCCAGCAGTGCTACCCCCAAATACGAGCAGTACTTC CASSATPKYEQYF